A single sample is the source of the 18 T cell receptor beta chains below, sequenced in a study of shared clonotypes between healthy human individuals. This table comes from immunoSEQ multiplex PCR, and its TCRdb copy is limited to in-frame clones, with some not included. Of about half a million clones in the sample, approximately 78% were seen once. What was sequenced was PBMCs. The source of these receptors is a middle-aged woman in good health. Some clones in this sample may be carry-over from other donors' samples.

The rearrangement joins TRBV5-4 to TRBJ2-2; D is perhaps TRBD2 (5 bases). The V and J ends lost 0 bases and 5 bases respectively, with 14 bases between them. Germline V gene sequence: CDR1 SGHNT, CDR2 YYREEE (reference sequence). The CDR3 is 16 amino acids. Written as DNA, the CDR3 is TGTGCCAGCAGCTTGGAGTCGGTTCGGGATACCGGGGAGCTGTTTTTT. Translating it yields CASSLESVRDTGELFF.

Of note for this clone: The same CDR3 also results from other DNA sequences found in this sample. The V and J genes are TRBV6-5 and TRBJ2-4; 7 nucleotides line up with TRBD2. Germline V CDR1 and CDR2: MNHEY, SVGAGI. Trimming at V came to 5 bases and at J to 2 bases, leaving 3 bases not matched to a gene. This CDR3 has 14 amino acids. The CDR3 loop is CASSPGTTKNIQYF. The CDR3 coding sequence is TGTGCCAGCAGTCCCGGGACTACCAAAAACATTCAGTACTTC.

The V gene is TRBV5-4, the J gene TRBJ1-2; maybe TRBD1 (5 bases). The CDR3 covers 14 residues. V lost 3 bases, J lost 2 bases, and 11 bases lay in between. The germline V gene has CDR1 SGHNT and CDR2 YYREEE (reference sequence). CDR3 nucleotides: TGTGCCAGCAGCTGGGGGGGACGGAACTATGGCTACACCTTC. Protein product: CASSWGGRNYGYTF.

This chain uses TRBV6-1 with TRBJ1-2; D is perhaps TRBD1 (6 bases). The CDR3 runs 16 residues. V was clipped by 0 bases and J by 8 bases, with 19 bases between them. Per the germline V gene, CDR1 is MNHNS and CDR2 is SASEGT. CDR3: CASSEAGAAPRGGYTF. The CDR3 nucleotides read TGTGCCAGCAGTGAAGCGGGGGCTGCCCCGAGGGGAGGCTACACCTTC.

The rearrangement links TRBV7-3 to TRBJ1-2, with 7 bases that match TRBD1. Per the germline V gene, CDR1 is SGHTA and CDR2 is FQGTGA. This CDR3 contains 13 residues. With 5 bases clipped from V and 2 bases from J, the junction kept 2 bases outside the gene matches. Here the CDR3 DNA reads TGTGCCAGCAGCCCGGACAGGAACTATGGCTACACCTTC. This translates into CASSPDRNYGYTF.

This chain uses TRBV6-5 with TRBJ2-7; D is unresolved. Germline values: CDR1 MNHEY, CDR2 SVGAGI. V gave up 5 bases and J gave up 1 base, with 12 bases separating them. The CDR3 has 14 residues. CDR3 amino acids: CASSPRAGSYEQYF. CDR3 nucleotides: TGTGCCAGCAGTCCCAGAGCCGGATCCTACGAGCAGTACTTC.

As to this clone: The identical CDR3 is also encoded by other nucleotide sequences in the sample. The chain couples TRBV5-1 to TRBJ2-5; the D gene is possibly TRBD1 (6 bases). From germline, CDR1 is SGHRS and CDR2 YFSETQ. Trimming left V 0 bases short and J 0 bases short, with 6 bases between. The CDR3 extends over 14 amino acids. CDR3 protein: CASSLAGDQETQYF. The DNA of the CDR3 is TGCGCCAGCAGCTTGGCAGGGGACCAAGAGACCCAGTACTTC. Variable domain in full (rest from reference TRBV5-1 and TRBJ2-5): KAGVTQTPRYLIKTRGQQVTLSCSPISGHRSVSWYQQTPGQGLQFLFEYFSETQRNKGNFPGRFSGRQFSNSRSEMNVSTLELGDSALYLCASSLAGDQETQYFGPGTRLLVL.

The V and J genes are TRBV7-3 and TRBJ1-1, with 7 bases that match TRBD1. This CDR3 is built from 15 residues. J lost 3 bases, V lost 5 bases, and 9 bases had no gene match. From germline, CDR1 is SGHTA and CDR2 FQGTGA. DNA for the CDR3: TGTGCCAGCAGCGCAAACAGGGGCCTGGACACTGAAGCTTTCTTT. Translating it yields CASSANRGLDTEAFF. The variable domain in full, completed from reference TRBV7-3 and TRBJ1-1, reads GAGVSQTPSNKVTEKGKYVELRCDPISGHTALYWYRQSLGQGPEFLIYFQGTGAADDSGLPNDRFFAVRPEGSVSTLKIQRTERGDSAVYLCASSANRGLDTEAFFGQGTRLTVV.

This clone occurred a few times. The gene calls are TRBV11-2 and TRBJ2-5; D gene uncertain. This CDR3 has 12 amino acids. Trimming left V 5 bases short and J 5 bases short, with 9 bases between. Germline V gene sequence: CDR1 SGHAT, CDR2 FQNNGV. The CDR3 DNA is TGTGCCAGCAGCCTTAGACCGGAGACCCAGTACTTC. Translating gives CASSLRPETQYF.

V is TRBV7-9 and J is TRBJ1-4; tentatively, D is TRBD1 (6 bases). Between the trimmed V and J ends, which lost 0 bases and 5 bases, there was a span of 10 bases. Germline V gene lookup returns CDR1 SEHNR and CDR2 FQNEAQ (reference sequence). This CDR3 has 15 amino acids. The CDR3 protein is CASSLAQGRNEKLFF. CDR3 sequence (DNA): TGTGCCAGCAGCTTAGCACAGGGAAGAAATGAAAAACTGTTTTTT.

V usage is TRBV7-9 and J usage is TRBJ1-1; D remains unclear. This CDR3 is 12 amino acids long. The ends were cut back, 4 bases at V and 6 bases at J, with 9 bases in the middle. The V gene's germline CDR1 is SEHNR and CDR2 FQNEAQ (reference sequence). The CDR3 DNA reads TGTGCCAGCAGCTCTTTCCCGTCTGAAGCTTTCTTT. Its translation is CASSSFPSEAFF. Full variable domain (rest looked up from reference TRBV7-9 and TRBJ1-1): DTGVSQNPRHKITKRGQNVTFRCDPISEHNRLYWYRQTLGQGPEFLTYFQNEAQLEKSRLLSDRFSAERPKGSFSTLEIQRTEQGDSAMYLCASSSFPSEAFFGQGTRLTVV.

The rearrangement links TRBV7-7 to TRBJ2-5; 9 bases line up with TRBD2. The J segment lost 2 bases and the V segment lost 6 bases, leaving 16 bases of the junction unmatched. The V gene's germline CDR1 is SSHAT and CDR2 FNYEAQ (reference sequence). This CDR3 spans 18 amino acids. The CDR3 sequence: CASSHDPFLAGAQETQYF. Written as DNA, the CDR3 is TGTGCCAGCAGTCACGACCCCTTTTTAGCGGGAGCGCAAGAGACCCAGTACTTC.

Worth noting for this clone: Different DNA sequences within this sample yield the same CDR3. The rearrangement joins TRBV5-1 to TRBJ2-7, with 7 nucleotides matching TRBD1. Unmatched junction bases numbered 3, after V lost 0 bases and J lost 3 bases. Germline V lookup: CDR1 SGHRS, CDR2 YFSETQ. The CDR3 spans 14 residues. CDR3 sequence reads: CASSLGTGGYEQYF. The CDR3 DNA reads TGCGCCAGCAGCTTGGGGACAGGAGGCTACGAGCAGTACTTC. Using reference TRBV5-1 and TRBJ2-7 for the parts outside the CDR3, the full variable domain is KAGVTQTPRYLIKTRGQQVTLSCSPISGHRSVSWYQQTPGQGLQFLFEYFSETQRNKGNFPGRFSGRQFSNSRSEMNVSTLELGDSALYLCASSLGTGGYEQYFGPGTRLTVT.

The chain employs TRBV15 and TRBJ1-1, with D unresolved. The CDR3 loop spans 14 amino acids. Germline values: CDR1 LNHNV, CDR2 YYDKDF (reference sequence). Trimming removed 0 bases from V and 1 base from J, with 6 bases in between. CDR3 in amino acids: CATSRDLGNTEAFF. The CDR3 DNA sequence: TGTGCCACCAGCAGAGATCTGGGGAACACTGAAGCTTTCTTT.

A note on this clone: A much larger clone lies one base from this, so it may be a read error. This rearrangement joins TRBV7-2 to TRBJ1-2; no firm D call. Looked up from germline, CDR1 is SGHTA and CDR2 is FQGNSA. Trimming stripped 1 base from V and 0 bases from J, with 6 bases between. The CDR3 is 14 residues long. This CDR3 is CASSLGGANYGYTF. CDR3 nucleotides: TGTGCCAGCAGCTTAGGGGGAGCTAACTATGGCTACACCTTC.

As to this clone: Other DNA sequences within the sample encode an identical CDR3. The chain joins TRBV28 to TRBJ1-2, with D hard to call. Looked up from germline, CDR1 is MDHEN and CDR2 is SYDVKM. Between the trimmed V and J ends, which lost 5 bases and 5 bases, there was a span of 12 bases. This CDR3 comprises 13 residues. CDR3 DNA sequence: TGTGCCAGCAGTGATCCAGCCCGGTATGGCTACACCTTC. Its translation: CASSDPARYGYTF.

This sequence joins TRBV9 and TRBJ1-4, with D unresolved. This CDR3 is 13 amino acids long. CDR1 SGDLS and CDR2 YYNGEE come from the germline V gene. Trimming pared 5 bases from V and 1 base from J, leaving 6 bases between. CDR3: CASRRETNEKLFF. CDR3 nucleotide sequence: TGTGCCAGCAGAAGGGAAACTAATGAAAAACTGTTTTTT. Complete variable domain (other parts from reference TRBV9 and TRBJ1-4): DSGVTQTPKHLITATGQRVTLRCSPRSGDLSVYWYQQSLDQGLQFLIQYYNGEERAKGNILERFSAQQFPDLHSELNLSSLELGDSALYFCASRRETNEKLFFGSGTQLSVL.

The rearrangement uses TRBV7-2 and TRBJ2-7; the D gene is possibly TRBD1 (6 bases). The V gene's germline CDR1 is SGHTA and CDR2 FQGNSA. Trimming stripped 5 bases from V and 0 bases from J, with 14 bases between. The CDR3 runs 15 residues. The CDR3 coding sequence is TGTGCCAGCAGCCGCTCAACAGGGTCCTCCTACGAGCAGTACTTC. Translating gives CASSRSTGSSYEQYF.